This record covers a single T cell receptor beta chain. What it recognizes is unknown. This sample is drawn from a study of T-cell reconstitution after alpha-beta-depleted transplantation in children. Whole-study results and caveats: By about two months after transplant, alpha-beta T cells reportedly arose from several hundred graft clones that had expanded. Newly generated T cells supplied most T-cell counts and diversity one year post-transplant.

Using unique molecular identifiers, the investigators prepared the TCRbeta library. A single record per CDR3 protein comes from TCRdb applying MiXCR to the PCR reads. Counted here are 450,000 to 550,000 distinct CDR3 sequences, 10% to 12% occurring once; the ten biggest clones make up about 14%. The CDR3 has 17 amino acids. Germline V lookup: CDR1 MNHNS, CDR2 SASEGT. V lost 5 bases to trimming and J lost 4 bases; unmatched junction nucleotides: 6. The sequence came from a female patient between 2 and 15 years old who had a stem cell transplant for aplastic anemia, so the T cells may come from the graft donor. This sample comprised PBMCs, mostly from graft donor cells, obtained 180 days after TCRalphabeta/CD19-depleted stem cell transplant. The rearrangement uses TRBV6-1 and TRBJ2-2, with 14 bases identical to TRBD2. CDR3 coding DNA: TGTGCCAGCAGTCGACTAGCGGGAGGGCCGAGCACCGGGGAGCTGTTTTTT. Translation gives CASSRLAGGPSTGELFF.